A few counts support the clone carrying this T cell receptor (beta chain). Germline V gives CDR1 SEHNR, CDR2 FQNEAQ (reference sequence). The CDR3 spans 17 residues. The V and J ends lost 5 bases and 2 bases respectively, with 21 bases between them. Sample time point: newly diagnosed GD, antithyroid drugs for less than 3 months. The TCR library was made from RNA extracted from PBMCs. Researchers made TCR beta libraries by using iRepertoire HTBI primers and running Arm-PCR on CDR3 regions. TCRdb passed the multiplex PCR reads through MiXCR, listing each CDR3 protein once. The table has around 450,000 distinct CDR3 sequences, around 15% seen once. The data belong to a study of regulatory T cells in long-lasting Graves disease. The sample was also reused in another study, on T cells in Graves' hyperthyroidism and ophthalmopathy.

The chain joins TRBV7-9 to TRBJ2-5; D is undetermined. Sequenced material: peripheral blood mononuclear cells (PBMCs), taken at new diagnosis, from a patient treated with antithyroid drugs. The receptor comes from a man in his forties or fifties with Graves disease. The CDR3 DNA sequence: TGTGCCAGCAGCCCTACAATCTCCTCGGGTGTGCAAGAGACCCAGTACTTC. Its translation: CASSPTISSGVQETQYF.